This T cell receptor (beta chain) derives from a study of blood T cell repertoires in COVID-19. Across the whole study: Specimens from acute and convalescent COVID-19 originated in the United States, Italy and Spain.

The table came from immunoSEQ multiplex PCR; TCRdb's copy has only in-frame clones and leaves some out. The sample has around 46,000 clones, approximately 85% seen once. The trim removed 0 bases at V and 4 bases at J, leaving 4 bases unmatched. CDR3 length equals 15 residues. Germline CDR1 and CDR2: ENHRY and SYGVKD. This receptor was identified in a human donor in a cohort sampled during active COVID-19. The donor label of this sample is uncertain. The chain recombines TRBV10-3 with TRBJ2-5, with TRBD1 matching 8 bases. What was sequenced was peripheral blood. The CDR3 reads CAISESAGGAETQYF. The CDR3 DNA is TGTGCCATCAGTGAGTCGGCAGGGGGCGCAGAGACCCAGTACTTC.